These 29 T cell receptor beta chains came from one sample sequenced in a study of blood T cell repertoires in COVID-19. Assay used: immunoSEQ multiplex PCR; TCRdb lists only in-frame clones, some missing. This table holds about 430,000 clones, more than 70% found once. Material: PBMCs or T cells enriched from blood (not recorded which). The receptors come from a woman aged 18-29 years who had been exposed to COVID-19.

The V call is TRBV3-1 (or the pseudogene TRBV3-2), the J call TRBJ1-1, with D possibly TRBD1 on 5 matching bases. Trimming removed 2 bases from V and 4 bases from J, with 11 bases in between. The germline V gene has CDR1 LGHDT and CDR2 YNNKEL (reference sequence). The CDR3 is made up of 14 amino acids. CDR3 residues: CASSQLERGTEAFF. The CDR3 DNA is TGTGCCAGCAGCCAACTCGAAAGGGGCACTGAAGCTTTCTTT.

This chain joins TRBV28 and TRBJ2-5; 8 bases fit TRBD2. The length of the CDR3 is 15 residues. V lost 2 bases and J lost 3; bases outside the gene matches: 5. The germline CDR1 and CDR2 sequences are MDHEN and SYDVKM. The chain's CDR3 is CASSLVPGREETQYF. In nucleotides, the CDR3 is TGTGCCAGCAGTTTAGTCCCCGGGAGGGAAGAGACCCAGTACTTC.

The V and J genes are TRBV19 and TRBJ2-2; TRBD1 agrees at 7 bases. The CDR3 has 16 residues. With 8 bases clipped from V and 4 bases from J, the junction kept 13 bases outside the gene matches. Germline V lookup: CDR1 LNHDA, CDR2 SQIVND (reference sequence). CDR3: CASCQKGARSTGELFF. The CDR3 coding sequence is TGTGCCAGTTGTCAAAAGGGGGCACGTAGCACCGGGGAGCTGTTTTTT.

The CDR3 sequence is CASRRGAPRAGDQPQHF. The CDR3 DNA follows: TGTGCCAGCAGAAGAGGGGCCCCTCGGGCGGGGGATCAGCCCCAGCATTTT. This chain links TRBV28 with TRBJ1-5; tentative D call: TRBD1 (5 bases). The germline V gene has CDR1 MDHEN and CDR2 SYDVKM. CDR3 size: 17 residues. Trimming removed 6 bases at V and 5 bases at J, with 23 bases between.

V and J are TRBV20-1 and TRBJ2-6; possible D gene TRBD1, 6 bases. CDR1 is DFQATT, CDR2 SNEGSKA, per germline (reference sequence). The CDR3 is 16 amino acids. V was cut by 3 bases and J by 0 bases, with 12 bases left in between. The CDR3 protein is CSASPGAPSGANVLTF. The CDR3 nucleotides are TGCAGTGCTAGTCCAGGGGCCCCCTCTGGGGCCAACGTCCTGACTTTC.

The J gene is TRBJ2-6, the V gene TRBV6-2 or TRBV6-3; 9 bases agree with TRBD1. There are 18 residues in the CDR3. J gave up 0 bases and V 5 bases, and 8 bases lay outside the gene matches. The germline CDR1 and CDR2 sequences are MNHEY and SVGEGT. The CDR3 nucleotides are TGTGCCAGCAGTCCGTTCCGGGACAGGGTCTCTGGGGCCAACGTCCTGACTTTC. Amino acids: CASSPFRDRVSGANVLTF.

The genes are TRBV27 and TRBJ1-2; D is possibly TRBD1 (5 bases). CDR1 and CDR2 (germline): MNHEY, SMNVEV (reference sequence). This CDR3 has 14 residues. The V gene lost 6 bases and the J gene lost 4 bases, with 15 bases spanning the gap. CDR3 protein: CASSSPAGGYGYTF. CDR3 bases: TGTGCCAGCAGCTCCCCGGCGGGGGGCTATGGCTACACCTTC.

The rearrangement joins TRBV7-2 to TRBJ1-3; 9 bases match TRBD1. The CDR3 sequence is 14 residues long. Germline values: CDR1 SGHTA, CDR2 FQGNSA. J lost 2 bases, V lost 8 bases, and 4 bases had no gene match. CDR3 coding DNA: TGTGCCAGCGGCTGGACAGGGGCTGGAAACACCATATATTTT. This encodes CASGWTGAGNTIYF.

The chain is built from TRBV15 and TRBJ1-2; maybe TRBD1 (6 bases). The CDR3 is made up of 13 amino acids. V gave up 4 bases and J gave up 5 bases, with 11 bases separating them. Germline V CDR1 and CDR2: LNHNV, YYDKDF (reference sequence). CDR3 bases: TGTGCCACCAGCAAAACAGGGTTGTATGGCTACACCTTC. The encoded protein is CATSKTGLYGYTF.

CDR3 loop: CASSQDQRGGSDTQYF. CDR3 nucleotide sequence: TGTGCCAGCAGCCAAGATCAGCGGGGGGGATCGGATACGCAGTATTTT. The J gene is TRBJ2-3, the V gene TRBV3-1 (or the pseudogene TRBV3-2); 10 positions match TRBD2. Trimming at V came to 0 bases and at J to 6 bases, leaving 6 bases not matched to a gene. Germline CDR1 and CDR2: LGHDT and YNNKEL (reference sequence). The CDR3 has 16 amino acids.

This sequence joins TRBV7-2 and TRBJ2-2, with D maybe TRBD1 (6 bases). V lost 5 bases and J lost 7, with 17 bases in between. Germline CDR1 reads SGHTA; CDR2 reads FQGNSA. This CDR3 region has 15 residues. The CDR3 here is CASSPLGRGVGELFF. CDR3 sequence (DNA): TGTGCCAGCAGCCCCCTCGGCAGGGGTGTCGGGGAGCTGTTTTTT.

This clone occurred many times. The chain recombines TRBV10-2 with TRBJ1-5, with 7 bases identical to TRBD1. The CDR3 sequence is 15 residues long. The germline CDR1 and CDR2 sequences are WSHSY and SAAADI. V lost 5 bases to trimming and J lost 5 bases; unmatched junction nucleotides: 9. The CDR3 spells CASSKIGTADQPQHF. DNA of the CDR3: TGCGCCAGCAGTAAAATAGGGACAGCGGATCAGCCCCAGCATTTT.

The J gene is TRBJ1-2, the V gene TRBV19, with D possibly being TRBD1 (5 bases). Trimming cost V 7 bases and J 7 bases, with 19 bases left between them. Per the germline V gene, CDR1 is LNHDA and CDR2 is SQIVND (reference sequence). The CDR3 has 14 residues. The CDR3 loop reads CASNQAGILSGYTF. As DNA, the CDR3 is TGTGCCAGTAACCAGGCAGGGATACTGAGTGGCTACACCTTC.

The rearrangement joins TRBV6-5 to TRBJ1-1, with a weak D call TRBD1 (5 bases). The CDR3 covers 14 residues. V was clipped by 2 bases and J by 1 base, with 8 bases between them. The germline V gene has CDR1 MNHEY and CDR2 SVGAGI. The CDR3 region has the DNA TGTGCCAGCAGTTACGGGGCAACGAACACTGAAGCTTTCTTT. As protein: CASSYGATNTEAFF.

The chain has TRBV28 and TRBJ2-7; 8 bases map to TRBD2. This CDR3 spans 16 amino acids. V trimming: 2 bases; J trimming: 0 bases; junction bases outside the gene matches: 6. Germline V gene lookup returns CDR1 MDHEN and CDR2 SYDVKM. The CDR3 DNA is TGTGCCAGCAGTTTAGCTAGCGGGCTTAGCTCCTACGAGCAGTACTTC. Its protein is CASSLASGLSSYEQYF.

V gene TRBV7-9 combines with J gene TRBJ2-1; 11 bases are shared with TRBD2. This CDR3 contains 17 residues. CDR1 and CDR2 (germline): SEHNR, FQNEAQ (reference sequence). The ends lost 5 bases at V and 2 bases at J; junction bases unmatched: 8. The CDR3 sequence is CASSPSYSGRAYNEQFF. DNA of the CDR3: TGTGCCAGCAGCCCTTCGTATAGCGGGAGGGCCTACAATGAGCAGTTCTTC.

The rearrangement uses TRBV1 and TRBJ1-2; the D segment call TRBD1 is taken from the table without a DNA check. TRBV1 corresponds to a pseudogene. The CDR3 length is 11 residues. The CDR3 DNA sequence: TGCACCAGCAGCAGGGGGCTGGCTGGGACCTTC. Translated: CTSSRGLAGTF.

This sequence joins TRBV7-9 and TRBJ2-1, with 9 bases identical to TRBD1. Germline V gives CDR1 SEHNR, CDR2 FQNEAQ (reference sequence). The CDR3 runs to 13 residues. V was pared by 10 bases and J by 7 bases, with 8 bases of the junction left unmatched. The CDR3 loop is CATSGQGKNEQFF. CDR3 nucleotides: TGTGCCACATCGGGACAGGGCAAAAATGAGCAGTTCTTC.

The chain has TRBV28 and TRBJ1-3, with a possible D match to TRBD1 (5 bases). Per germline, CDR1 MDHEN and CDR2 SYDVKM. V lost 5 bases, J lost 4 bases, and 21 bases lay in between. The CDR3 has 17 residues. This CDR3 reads CASSTLMGRANGNTIYF. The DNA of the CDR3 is TGTGCCAGCAGTACCCTTATGGGCAGGGCGAACGGAAACACCATATATTTT.

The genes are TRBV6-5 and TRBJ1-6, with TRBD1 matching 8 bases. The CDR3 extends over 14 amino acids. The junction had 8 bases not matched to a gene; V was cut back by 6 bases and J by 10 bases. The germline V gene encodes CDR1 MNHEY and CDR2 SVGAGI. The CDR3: CASSRTGTESPLHF. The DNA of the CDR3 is TGTGCCAGCAGCCGGACAGGGACGGAATCACCCCTCCACTTT.

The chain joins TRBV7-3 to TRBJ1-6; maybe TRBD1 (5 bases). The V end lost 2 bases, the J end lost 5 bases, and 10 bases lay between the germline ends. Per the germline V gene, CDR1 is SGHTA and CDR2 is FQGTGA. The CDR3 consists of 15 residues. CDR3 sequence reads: CASSLRRGDNSPLHF. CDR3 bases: TGTGCCAGCAGCTTACGGCGGGGGGATAATTCACCCCTCCACTTT.

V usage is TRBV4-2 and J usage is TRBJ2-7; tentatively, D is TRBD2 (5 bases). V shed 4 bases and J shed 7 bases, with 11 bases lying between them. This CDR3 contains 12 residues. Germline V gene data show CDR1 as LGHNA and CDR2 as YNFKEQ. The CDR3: CASSLGGWEQYF. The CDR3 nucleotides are TGTGCCAGCAGCCTCGGCGGGTGGGAGCAGTACTTC.

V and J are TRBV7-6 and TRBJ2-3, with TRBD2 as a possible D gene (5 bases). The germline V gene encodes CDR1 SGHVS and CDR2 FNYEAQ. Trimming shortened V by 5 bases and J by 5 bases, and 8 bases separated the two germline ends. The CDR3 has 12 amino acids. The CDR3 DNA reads TGTGCCAGCAGCCTACTAGTAGATACGCAGTATTTT. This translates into CASSLLVDTQYF.

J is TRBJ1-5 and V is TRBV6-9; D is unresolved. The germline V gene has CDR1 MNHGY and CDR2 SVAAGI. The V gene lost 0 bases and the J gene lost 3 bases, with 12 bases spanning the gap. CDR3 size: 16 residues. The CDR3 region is CASSYSYRKNNQPQHF. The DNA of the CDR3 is TGTGCCAGCAGTTATTCCTACCGCAAAAACAATCAGCCCCAGCATTTT.

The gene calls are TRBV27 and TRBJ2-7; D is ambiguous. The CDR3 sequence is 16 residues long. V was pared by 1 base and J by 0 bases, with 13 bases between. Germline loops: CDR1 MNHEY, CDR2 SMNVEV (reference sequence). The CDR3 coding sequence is TGTGCCAGCAGTTTATACCTAGGTTTGAGCTCCTACGAGCAGTACTTC. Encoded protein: CASSLYLGLSSYEQYF.

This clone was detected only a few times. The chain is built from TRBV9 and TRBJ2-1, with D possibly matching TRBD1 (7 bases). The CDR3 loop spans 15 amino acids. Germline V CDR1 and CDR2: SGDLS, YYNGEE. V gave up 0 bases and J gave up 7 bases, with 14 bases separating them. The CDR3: CASSVASAGGNEQFF. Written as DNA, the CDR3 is TGTGCCAGCAGCGTAGCCTCGGCAGGGGGGAATGAGCAGTTCTTC.

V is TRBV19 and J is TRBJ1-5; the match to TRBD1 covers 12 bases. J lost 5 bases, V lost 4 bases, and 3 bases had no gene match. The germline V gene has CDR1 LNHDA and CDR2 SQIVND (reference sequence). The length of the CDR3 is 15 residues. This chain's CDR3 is CASSRDRGPDQPQHF. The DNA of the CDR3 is TGTGCCAGTAGTAGGGACAGGGGGCCGGATCAGCCCCAGCATTTT. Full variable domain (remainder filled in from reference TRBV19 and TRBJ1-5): DGGITQSPKYLFRKEGQNVTLSCEQNLNHDAMYWYRQDPGQGLRLIYYSQIVNDFQKGDIAEGYSVSREKKESFPLTVTSAQKNPTAFYLCASSRDRGPDQPQHFGDGTRLSIL.

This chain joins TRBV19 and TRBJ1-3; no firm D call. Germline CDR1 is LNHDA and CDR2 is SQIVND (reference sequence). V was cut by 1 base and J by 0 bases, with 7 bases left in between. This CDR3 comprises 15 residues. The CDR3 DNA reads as TGTGCCAGTAGTATAGGAACTTCCTCTGGAAACACCATATATTTT. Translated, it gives CASSIGTSSGNTIYF.

In DNA form, the CDR3 reads TGTGCCAGCAGTCCCAGGGGACAGGGGTCAGATACGCAGTATTTT. Its translation: CASSPRGQGSDTQYF. The V gene is TRBV28, the J gene TRBJ2-3; TRBD1 aligns across 10 bases. From germline, CDR1 is MDHEN and CDR2 SYDVKM. Trimming took 5 bases from V and 4 from J; bases not matched to a gene: 6. The CDR3 spans 15 residues.